This T cell receptor (beta chain) stems from a study of T cell clones after liver transplantation. Across the whole study: Without induction therapy, subjects received standard immunosuppression until 12-24 months post-transplant. Study-wide points: Compared with third party-reactive sequences, donor-reactive ones declined more, independent of withdrawal success.

Points on this clone: The antigen is undetermined. Other DNA sequences in this sample translate to the same CDR3.

The data were produced by immunoSEQ multiplex PCR, yet TCRdb's version contains in-frame clones alone and is incomplete. Of tens of thousands of clones detected, around 92% appear once; the ten largest clones hold approximately 0.92%. The CDR3 length is 11 residues. The germline gives CDR1 SGHDT, CDR2 YYEEEE. Trimming took 3 bases from V and 3 from J, leaving 4 bases between them. Unstimulated PBMCs were sorted into CD3+CD4+ and CD3+CD8+ populations. Sample: CD4+ T cells from blood, taken less than 27 months after liver transplant. This rearrangement joins TRBV5-6 to TRBJ2-7; D gene unclear. The sequence derives from a human patient who received a liver transplant. Some of the T cells may derive from the graft donor. CDR3: CASSSYYEQYF. CDR3 DNA sequence: TGTGCCAGCAGCTCGTACTACGAGCAGTACTTC.